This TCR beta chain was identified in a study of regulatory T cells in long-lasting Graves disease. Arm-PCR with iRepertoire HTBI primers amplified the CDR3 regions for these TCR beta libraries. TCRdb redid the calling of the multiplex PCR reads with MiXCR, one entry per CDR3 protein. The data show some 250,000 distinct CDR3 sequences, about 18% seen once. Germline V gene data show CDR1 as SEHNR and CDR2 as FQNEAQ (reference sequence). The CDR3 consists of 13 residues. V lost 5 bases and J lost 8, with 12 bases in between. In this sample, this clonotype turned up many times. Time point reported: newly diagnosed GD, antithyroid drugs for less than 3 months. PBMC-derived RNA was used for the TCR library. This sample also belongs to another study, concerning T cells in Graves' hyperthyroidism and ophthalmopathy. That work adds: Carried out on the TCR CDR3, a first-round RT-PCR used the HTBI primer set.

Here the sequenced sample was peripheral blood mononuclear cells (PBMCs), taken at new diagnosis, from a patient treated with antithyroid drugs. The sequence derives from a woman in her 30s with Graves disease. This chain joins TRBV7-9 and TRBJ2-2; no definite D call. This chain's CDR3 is CASSADSAGELFF. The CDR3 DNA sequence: TGTGCCAGCAGCGCTGACTCGGCAGGGGAGCTGTTTTTT.